This entry lists 32 T cell receptor beta chains sequenced from one sample in a study of TIL therapy for anti-PD-1-resistant metastatic lung cancer. Time point denoted: pre-treatment sample, taken before nivolumab and TIL therapy. The tumor samples were excised metastases, mostly pleural nodules or supraclavicular lymph nodes. Sequencing used immunoSEQ v3. Assay used: immunoSEQ multiplex PCR; TCRdb lists only in-frame clones, some missing. The sample carries tens of thousands of clones, less than 75% recorded once. This specimen consisted of tumor tissue, obtained at baseline. All receptors come from a person between 25 and 79 years old with non-small cell lung cancer.

V usage is TRBV28 and J usage is TRBJ1-6; D not certain. The CDR3 is 14 residues long. CDR1 and CDR2 (germline): MDHEN, SYDVKM. Trimming took off 3 bases at V and 7 bases at J, with 10 bases between the two ends. The CDR3 here is CASSLMGSNSPLHF. In nucleotides, the CDR3 is TGTGCCAGCAGTTTGATGGGTTCCAATTCACCCCTCCACTTT. The complete variable domain, with remaining parts taken from reference TRBV28 and TRBJ1-6, reads DVKVTQSSRYLVKRTGEKVFLECVQDMDHENMFWYRQDPGLGLRLIYFSYDVKMKEKGDIPEGYSVSREKKERFSLILESASTNQTSMYLCASSLMGSNSPLHFGNGTRLTVT.

This clone has just one count. The chain uses TRBV19 and TRBJ1-5; D remains unclear. Per the germline V gene, CDR1 is LNHDA and CDR2 is SQIVND (reference sequence). CDR3 length equals 15 residues. Between the trimmed V and J ends, which lost 3 bases and 7 bases, there was a span of 16 bases. CDR3: CASSIPGRIPQPQHF. In DNA form, the CDR3 reads TGTGCCAGTAGTATCCCTGGCAGGATCCCCCAGCCCCAGCATTTT.

The chain is built from TRBV5-1 and TRBJ2-3; 14 bases line up with TRBD2. V shed 5 bases and J 0 bases; nucleotides not matched to a gene: 8. There are 18 residues in the CDR3. The germline CDR1 and CDR2 sequences are SGHRS and YFSETQ. The CDR3 loop is CASSAGTSGGLSTDTQYF. CDR3 in DNA: TGCGCCAGCAGTGCCGGGACTAGCGGGGGACTTAGCACAGATACGCAGTATTTT. Full variable domain (outside the CDR3, taken from reference TRBV5-1 and TRBJ2-3): KAGVTQTPRYLIKTRGQQVTLSCSPISGHRSVSWYQQTPGQGLQFLFEYFSETQRNKGNFPGRFSGRQFSNSRSEMNVSTLELGDSALYLCASSAGTSGGLSTDTQYFGPGTRLTVL.

The V call is TRBV19, the J call TRBJ2-1; the match to TRBD1 covers 7 bases. Per germline, CDR1 LNHDA and CDR2 SQIVND (reference sequence). The CDR3 runs 11 residues. With 6 bases clipped from V and 9 bases from J, the junction kept 2 bases outside the gene matches. CDR3 amino acids: CASSTGVEQFF. The CDR3 region has the DNA TGTGCCAGTAGCACAGGGGTTGAGCAGTTCTTC.

This clone was counted between two and nine times. V and J are TRBV28 and TRBJ2-2; D possibly corresponds to TRBD1 (6 bases). CDR3 length equals 15 residues. V lost 7 bases to trimming and J lost 1 base, with 13 bases between them. CDR1 is MDHEN and CDR2 is SYDVKM in the germline V gene. CDR3 loop: CASIRTGLNTGELFF. The CDR3 DNA is TGTGCCAGCATCCGAACAGGGCTGAACACCGGGGAGCTGTTTTTT.

This clone was seen only a few times. The chain recombines TRBV7-8 with TRBJ2-3, with D perhaps TRBD1 or TRBD2 (5 bases each). The CDR3 sequence is 15 residues long. Between the trimmed V and J ends, which lost 3 bases and 3 bases, there was a span of 13 bases. Per germline, CDR1 SGHVS and CDR2 FQNEAQ. CDR3 nucleotide sequence: TGTGCCAGCAGCTTGGGGCGGAGGAAGACAGATACGCAGTATTTT. It encodes CASSLGRRKTDTQYF.

This clone was seen more than once but under ten times. This sequence joins TRBV7-9 and TRBJ1-5; 9 nucleotides align to TRBD1. The junction had 6 bases not matched to a gene; V was cut back by 5 bases and J by 7 bases. There are 14 residues in the CDR3. Looked up from germline, CDR1 is SEHNR and CDR2 is FQNEAQ (reference sequence). The CDR3 here is CASSATGGVQPQHF. The CDR3 coding sequence is TGTGCCAGCAGCGCCACAGGGGGCGTACAGCCCCAGCATTTT.

The chain recombines TRBV12-5 with TRBJ1-4, with D perhaps matching TRBD1 (5 bases). Germline lookup yields CDR1 LGHNT and CDR2 FRNRAP. This CDR3 comprises 14 residues. The V end lost 6 bases, the J end lost 5 bases, and 13 bases lay between the germline ends. The chain's CDR3 is CASGSGPRNEKLFF. CDR3 coding DNA: TGTGCTAGTGGCTCGGGACCGCGGAATGAAAAACTGTTTTTT.

V and J are TRBV18 and TRBJ1-5, with TRBD1 identical over 7 bases. Per germline, CDR1 KGHSH and CDR2 LQKENI. The CDR3 runs to 13 residues. Germline trimming cut 4 bases from V and 5 bases from J; bases unmatched to any gene: 2. The CDR3 region is CASSLGQDQPQHF. In DNA form, the CDR3 reads TGTGCCAGCTCACTTGGACAGGATCAGCCCCAGCATTTT.

The V call is TRBV6-5, the J call TRBJ2-7; TRBD1 agrees at 9 bases. V was pared by 6 bases and J by 1 base, with 4 bases of the junction left unmatched. Germline loops: CDR1 MNHEY, CDR2 SVGAGI. CDR3 length: 14 residues. The CDR3 reads CASRRGQGSYEQYF. CDR3 bases: TGTGCCAGCAGACGGGGACAGGGTTCCTACGAGCAGTACTTC.

This clone was observed a handful of times. The V and J genes are TRBV4-1 and TRBJ1-5; D remains unclear. This CDR3 has 16 amino acids. The germline V and J ends were trimmed by 1 base and 4 bases, with 14 bases remaining between them. Germline loops: CDR1 MGHRA, CDR2 YSYEKL. In DNA form, the CDR3 reads TGCGCCAGCAGCCAAGCTCCCAACAGTGGTAATCAGCCCCAGCATTTT. Its translation is CASSQAPNSGNQPQHF.

The V and J genes are TRBV21-1 and TRBJ2-2; the table's D call, TRBD1, has no DNA check behind it. TRBV21-1 is a known pseudogene. The CDR3 contains 14 residues. The chain's CDR3 is CASSPQGRHGELFF. CDR3 in DNA: TGTGCCAGCAGCCCGCAGGGGAGACACGGGGAGCTGTTTTTT.

The chain combines TRBV6-5 with TRBJ1-1; no clear D. Trimming stripped 5 bases from V and 0 bases from J, with 13 bases between. Germline-derived CDR1 and CDR2 are MNHEY and SVGAGI. The CDR3 has 15 amino acids. CDR3: CASSPTPPLNTEAFF. DNA for the CDR3: TGTGCCAGCAGTCCCACCCCCCCATTGAACACTGAAGCTTTCTTT.

This chain uses TRBV5-4 with TRBJ2-2; D not resolved. Trimming removed 0 bases at V and 4 bases at J, with 10 bases between. In germline, CDR1 is SGHNT, CDR2 YYREEE (reference sequence). The CDR3 totals 15 residues. CDR3 region: CASSLGALTTGELFF. CDR3 DNA sequence: TGTGCCAGCAGCTTGGGGGCGCTGACCACCGGGGAGCTGTTTTTT. Using reference TRBV5-4 and TRBJ2-2 for the parts outside the CDR3, the full variable domain is ETGVTQSPTHLIKTRGQQVTLRCSSQSGHNTVSWYQQALGQGPQFIFQYYREEENGRGNFPPRFSGLQFPNYSSELNVNALELDDSALYLCASSLGALTTGELFFGEGSRLTVL.

The chain is built from TRBV5-6 and TRBJ2-3; D remains ambiguous. Germline assignment: CDR1 SGHDT and CDR2 YYEEEE. The CDR3 sequence is 14 residues long. Between the trimmed V and J ends, which lost 0 bases and 5 bases, there was a span of 10 bases. CDR3 nucleotides: TGTGCCAGCAGCTTGGTTGGGGATATAGATACGCAGTATTTT. This encodes CASSLVGDIDTQYF.

The chain carries TRBV6-4 and TRBJ2-7; D is perhaps TRBD2 (6 bases). The V end was cut by 4 bases, the J end by 2 bases, with 12 bases between. The CDR3 spans 14 residues. Germline V gives CDR1 MRHNA, CDR2 SNTAGT. The CDR3, as DNA: TGTGCCAGCAGTGTGGAGGGGCCTCCCTACGAGCAGTACTTC. Translation: CASSVEGPPYEQYF.

This rearrangement joins TRBV2 to TRBJ1-4; D is possibly TRBD1 (5 bases). Between the trimmed V and J ends, which lost 8 bases and 2 bases, there was a span of 15 bases. Germline V CDR1 and CDR2: SNHLY, FYNNEI. The CDR3 totals 15 residues. The CDR3 DNA is TGTGCCAGCTCAGGCGGACAATCTACTAATGAAAAACTGTTTTTT. Protein product: CASSGGQSTNEKLFF.

This clone was observed once. The chain couples TRBV6-1 to TRBJ1-5, with a weak D call TRBD1 (6 bases). The germline gives CDR1 MNHNS, CDR2 SASEGT. Trimming took 5 bases from V and 5 from J, leaving 10 bases between them. CDR3 length equals 13 residues. The CDR3 region has the DNA TGTGCCAGCAGTTCAGGGGACCATCAGCCCCAGCATTTT. It translates to CASSSGDHQPQHF.

This CDR3 reads CASSLGGWQGTYEQYF. For the CDR3, the DNA is TGCGCCAGCAGTCTGGGGGGCTGGCAGGGGACCTACGAGCAGTACTTC. The gene calls are TRBV5-1 and TRBJ2-7; either TRBD1 or TRBD2 may fit D (6 bases each). The CDR3 is 16 residues long. Trimming pared 5 bases from V and 2 bases from J, leaving 20 bases between. The germline V gene has CDR1 SGHRS and CDR2 YFSETQ. Complete variable domain (other parts from reference TRBV5-1 and TRBJ2-7): KAGVTQTPRYLIKTRGQQVTLSCSPISGHRSVSWYQQTPGQGLQFLFEYFSETQRNKGNFPGRFSGRQFSNSRSEMNVSTLELGDSALYLCASSLGGWQGTYEQYFGPGTRLTVT.

This chain uses TRBV7-2 with TRBJ1-4; 8 nucleotides align to TRBD1. Germline CDR1 reads SGHTA; CDR2 reads FQGNSA. The CDR3 covers 14 residues. V shed 3 bases, J shed 6 bases, and the junction held 3 bases outside the gene matches. In DNA, the CDR3 is TGTGCCAGCAGCTTGGACAGGGCGTATGAAAAACTGTTTTTT. It translates to CASSLDRAYEKLFF.

The chain employs TRBV6-6 and TRBJ1-2; D remains ambiguous. CDR3 length: 16 residues. CDR1 is MNHNY, CDR2 SVGAGI, per germline (reference sequence). V lost 2 bases, J lost 2 bases, and 15 bases lay in between. The CDR3 sequence: CASSYGGGPSNYGYTF. The CDR3 coding sequence is TGTGCCAGCAGTTACGGAGGCGGTCCCTCCAACTATGGCTACACCTTC.

The V and J genes are TRBV5-1 and TRBJ1-4; possibly TRBD1 for D (5 bases). Germline CDR1 is SGHRS and CDR2 is YFSETQ. The CDR3 totals 13 residues. Trimming cost V 5 bases and J 7 bases, with 12 bases left between them. For the CDR3, the DNA is TGCGCCAGCAGTGGTAGTAGGGGTGAAAAACTGTTTTTT. Translating it yields CASSGSRGEKLFF.

The V gene is TRBV4-1, the J gene TRBJ2-7; the D is unclear. The V gene lost 4 bases and the J gene lost 5 bases, with 15 bases spanning the gap. CDR1 and CDR2 (germline): MGHRA, YSYEKL. This CDR3 spans 14 amino acids. CDR3: CASSLTGHIDEQYF. CDR3 nucleotide sequence: TGCGCCAGCAGCCTCACCGGGCATATCGACGAGCAGTACTTC.

The J gene is TRBJ1-3, the V gene TRBV5-1; D might be TRBD1 (5 bases). The CDR3 runs 15 residues. Germline V gene sequence: CDR1 SGHRS, CDR2 YFSETQ. Trimming took off 1 base at V and 4 bases at J, with 12 bases between the two ends. In DNA, the CDR3 is TGCGCCAGCAGCTTGACTCAGGGTGGAGGAAACACCATATATTTT. It encodes CASSLTQGGGNTIYF.

This clone was found a few times. The chain links TRBV28 to TRBJ1-2, with 8 bases fitting TRBD1. There are 13 residues in the CDR3. The J segment lost 4 bases and the V segment lost 6 bases, leaving 4 bases of the junction unmatched. Germline V gene sequence: CDR1 MDHEN, CDR2 SYDVKM. CDR3 coding DNA: TGTGCCAGCAGGACGACAGGGGTCTATGGCTACACCTTC. Translation gives CASRTTGVYGYTF.

The genes are TRBV7-9 and TRBJ1-1; D remains ambiguous. The V gene lost 1 base and the J gene lost 5 bases, with 11 bases spanning the gap. Per germline, CDR1 SEHNR and CDR2 FQNEAQ (reference sequence). This CDR3 is 14 amino acids long. The CDR3 protein is CASSLGLRRTEAFF. CDR3 in DNA: TGTGCCAGCAGCTTAGGATTGCGGAGGACTGAAGCTTTCTTT.

The chain combines TRBV9 with TRBJ2-7; TRBD1 might be the D (6 bases). The CDR3 has 15 amino acids. Looked up from germline, CDR1 is SGDLS and CDR2 is YYNGEE. With 4 bases removed from V and 5 bases from J, the gap between germline ends came to 19 bases. The CDR3 here is CASSRDSGHYDEQYF. CDR3 nucleotide sequence: TGTGCCAGCAGCAGAGACTCGGGACATTACGACGAGCAGTACTTC.

This rearrangement joins TRBV30 to TRBJ2-7; tentatively, D is TRBD1 (5 bases). The CDR3 has 15 residues. Between the trimmed V and J ends, which lost 3 bases and 0 bases, there was a span of 15 bases. Looked up from germline, CDR1 is GTSNPN and CDR2 is SVGIG (reference sequence). Here the CDR3 DNA reads TGTGCCTGGAGCCCTCGACAGCTTCTCTCCTACGAGCAGTACTTC. As protein: CAWSPRQLLSYEQYF.

This chain connects TRBV9 to TRBJ1-2, with D maybe TRBD1 (5 bases). The V end lost 0 bases, the J end lost 2 bases, and 8 bases lay between the germline ends. Germline V lookup: CDR1 SGDLS, CDR2 YYNGEE. This CDR3 is built from 14 residues. The CDR3 sequence is CASSVGGQNYGYTF. The CDR3 coding sequence is TGTGCCAGCAGCGTAGGGGGCCAGAACTATGGCTACACCTTC. Looking up the rest from reference TRBV9 and TRBJ1-2 gives the full variable domain: DSGVTQTPKHLITATGQRVTLRCSPRSGDLSVYWYQQSLDQGLQFLIQYYNGEERAKGNILERFSAQQFPDLHSELNLSSLELGDSALYFCASSVGGQNYGYTFGSGTRLTVV.

This clone appeared a few times. The same CDR3 is also encoded by other DNA sequences in this sample. The chain couples TRBV19 to TRBJ2-7; D call uncertain. The germline CDR1 and CDR2 sequences are LNHDA and SQIVND (reference sequence). With 6 bases removed from V and 1 base from J, the gap between germline ends came to 10 bases. The length of the CDR3 is 13 residues. The CDR3 region has the DNA TGTGCCAGTAGCCCCGACCGATCCTACGAGCAGTACTTC. This translates into CASSPDRSYEQYF.

This clone was seen a few times. V and J are TRBV19 and TRBJ1-1, with TRBD1 matching 9 bases. CDR3 length: 14 amino acids. V trimming: 4 bases; J trimming: 1 base; junction bases outside the gene matches: 1. Per germline, CDR1 LNHDA and CDR2 SQIVND (reference sequence). CDR3 loop: CASSTTGGNTEAFF. DNA for the CDR3: TGTGCCAGTAGTACGACAGGGGGGAACACTGAAGCTTTCTTT.

The rearrangement links TRBV5-1 to TRBJ2-2, with D tentatively TRBD2 (5 bases). CDR3 length: 14 amino acids. Germline loops: CDR1 SGHRS, CDR2 YFSETQ. Trimming stripped 2 bases from V and 5 bases from J, with 10 bases between. The CDR3 sequence is CASSLDTSTGELFF. In DNA form, the CDR3 reads TGCGCCAGCAGCTTAGACACTAGTACCGGGGAGCTGTTTTTT.